Sequencing of this T cell receptor beta chain was carried out in a study of human T cells and chemical hapten exposure. Study information: Across its 20 to 25 weeks, the study gave patients weekly diphenylcyclopropenone doses to the scalp. Application of 0.01% DPC to the upper back was done by patch test, with a reading at 6 days. Points from the study as a whole: Significantly more large CDR3 similarity clusters were formed by expanded TCRs than by controls.

Individual cDNA molecules received unique molecular identifiers in the library. One entry per CDR3 protein results from TCRdb running MiXCR on the RACE reads. The table shows under 400,000 distinct CDR3 sequences, with 5% to 6.5% occurring only once. Noted time point: pre-sensitization, week 0. Treatment specified: therapeutic diphenylcyclopropenone sensitization with weekly scalp DPC. V was trimmed by 5 bases and J by 7 bases, leaving 9 bases between them. The CDR3 is 12 amino acids. Germline values: CDR1 SEHNR, CDR2 FQNEAQ (reference sequence). This clonotype was seen many times. Antigen specificity is unknown.

This TCR was sampled from a woman aged 45-59 years with alopecia areata. Some clones in this sample may be carry-over from other donors' samples. The gene calls are TRBV7-9 and TRBJ2-4; D possibly corresponds to TRBD2 (6 bases). The sequences come from whole blood, collected in connection with sensitization to the hapten diphenylcyclopropenone (DPC). CDR3 DNA: TGTGCCAGCAGCCCGGGACTGAACATTCAGTACTTC. Translated, it gives CASSPGLNIQYF. The full variable domain, in which reference TRBV7-9 and TRBJ2-4 provide the parts outside the CDR3, is DTGVSQNPRHKITKRGQNVTFRCDPISEHNRLYWYRQTLGQGPEFLTYFQNEAQLEKSRLLSDRFSAERPKGSFSTLEIQRTEQGDSAMYLCASSPGLNIQYFGAGTRLSVL.